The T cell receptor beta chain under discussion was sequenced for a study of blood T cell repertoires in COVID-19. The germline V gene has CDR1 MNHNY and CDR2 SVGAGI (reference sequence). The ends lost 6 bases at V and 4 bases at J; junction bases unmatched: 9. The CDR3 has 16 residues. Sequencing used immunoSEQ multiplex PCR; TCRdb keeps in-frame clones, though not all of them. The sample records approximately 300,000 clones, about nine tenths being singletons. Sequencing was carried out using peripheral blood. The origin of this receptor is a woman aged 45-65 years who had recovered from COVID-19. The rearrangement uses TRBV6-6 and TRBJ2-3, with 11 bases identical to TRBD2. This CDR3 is CASSNLLAGEADTQYF. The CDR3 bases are TGTGCCAGCAGCAACCTACTAGCGGGAGAGGCAGATACGCAGTATTTT.